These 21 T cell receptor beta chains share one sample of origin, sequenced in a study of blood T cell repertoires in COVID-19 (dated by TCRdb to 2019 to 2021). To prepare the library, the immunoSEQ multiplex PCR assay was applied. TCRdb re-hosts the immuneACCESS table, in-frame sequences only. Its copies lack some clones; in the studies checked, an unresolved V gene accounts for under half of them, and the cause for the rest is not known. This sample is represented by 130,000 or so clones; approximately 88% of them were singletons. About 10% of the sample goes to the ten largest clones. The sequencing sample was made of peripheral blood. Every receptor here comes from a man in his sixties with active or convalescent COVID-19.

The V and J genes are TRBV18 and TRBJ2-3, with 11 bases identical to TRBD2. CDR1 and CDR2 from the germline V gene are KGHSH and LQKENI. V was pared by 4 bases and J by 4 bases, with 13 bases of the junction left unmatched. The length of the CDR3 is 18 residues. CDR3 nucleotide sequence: TGTGCCAGCTCACTCTATACGCCCGGGACTAGCGGAGCAGATACGCAGTATTTT. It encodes CASSLYTPGTSGADTQYF.

Here the CDR3 reads CASSELTNRGKYF. The CDR3 coding sequence is TGTGCCAGCAGTGAACTGACAAACCGGGGGAAGTACTTC. V and J are TRBV6-1 and TRBJ2-7, with D perhaps matching TRBD2 (6 bases). The CDR3 runs to 13 residues. From germline, CDR1 is MNHNS and CDR2 SASEGT. Trimming took off 2 bases at V and 11 bases at J, with 16 bases between the two ends.

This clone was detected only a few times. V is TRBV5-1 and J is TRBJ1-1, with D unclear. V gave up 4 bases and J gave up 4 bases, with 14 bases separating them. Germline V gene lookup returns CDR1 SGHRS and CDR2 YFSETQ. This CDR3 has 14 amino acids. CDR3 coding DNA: TGCGCCAGCAGCCCCCAGGCTTCGAGCACTGAAGCTTTCTTT. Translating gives CASSPQASSTEAFF.

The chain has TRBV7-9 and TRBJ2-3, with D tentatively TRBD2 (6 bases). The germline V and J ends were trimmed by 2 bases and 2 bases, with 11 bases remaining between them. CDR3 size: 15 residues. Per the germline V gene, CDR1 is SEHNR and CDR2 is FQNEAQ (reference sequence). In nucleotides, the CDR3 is TGTGCCAGCAGCTTAAATTGGCGGGACACAGATACGCAGTATTTT. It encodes CASSLNWRDTDTQYF.

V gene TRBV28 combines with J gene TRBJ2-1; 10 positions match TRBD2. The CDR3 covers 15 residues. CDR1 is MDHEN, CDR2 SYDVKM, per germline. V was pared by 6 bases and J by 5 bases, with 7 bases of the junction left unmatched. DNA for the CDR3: TGTGCCAGCAGAGGTAGCGGGAGGAGCAACAATGAGCAGTTCTTC. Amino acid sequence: CASRGSGRSNNEQFF.

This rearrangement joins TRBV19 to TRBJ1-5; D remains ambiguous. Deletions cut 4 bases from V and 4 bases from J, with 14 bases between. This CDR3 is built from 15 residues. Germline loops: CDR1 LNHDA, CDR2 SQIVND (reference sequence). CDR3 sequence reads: CASSNQRTTNQPQHF. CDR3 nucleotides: TGTGCCAGTAGTAACCAGCGCACTACTAATCAGCCCCAGCATTTT.

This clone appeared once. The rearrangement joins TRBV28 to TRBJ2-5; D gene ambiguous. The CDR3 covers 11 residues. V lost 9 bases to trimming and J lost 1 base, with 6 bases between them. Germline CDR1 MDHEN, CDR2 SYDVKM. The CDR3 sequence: CARAPQETQYF. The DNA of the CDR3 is TGTGCCAGGGCCCCCCAAGAGACCCAGTACTTC.

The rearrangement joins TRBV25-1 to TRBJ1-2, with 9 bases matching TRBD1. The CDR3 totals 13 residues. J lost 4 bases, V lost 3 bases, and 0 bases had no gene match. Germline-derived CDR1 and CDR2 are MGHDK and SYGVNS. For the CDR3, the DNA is TGTGCCAGCAGTGAGGACAGGGGCTATGGCTACACCTTC. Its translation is CASSEDRGYGYTF.

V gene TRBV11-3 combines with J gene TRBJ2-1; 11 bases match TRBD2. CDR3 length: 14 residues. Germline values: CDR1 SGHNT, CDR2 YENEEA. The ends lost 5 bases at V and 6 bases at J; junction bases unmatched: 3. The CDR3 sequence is CASSQTSGVNEQFF. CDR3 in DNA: TGTGCCAGCAGCCAGACTAGCGGGGTCAATGAGCAGTTCTTC.

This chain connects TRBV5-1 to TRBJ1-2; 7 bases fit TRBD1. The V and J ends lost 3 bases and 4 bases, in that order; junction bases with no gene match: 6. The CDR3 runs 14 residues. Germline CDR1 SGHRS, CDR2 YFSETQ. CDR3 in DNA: TGCGCCAGCAGCTGGGGACAGTCTAGCTATGGCTACACCTTC. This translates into CASSWGQSSYGYTF.

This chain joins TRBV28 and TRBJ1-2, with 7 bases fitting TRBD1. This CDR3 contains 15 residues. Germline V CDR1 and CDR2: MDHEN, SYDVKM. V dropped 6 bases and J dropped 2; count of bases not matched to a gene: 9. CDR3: CASSRPGQSNYGYTF. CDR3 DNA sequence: TGTGCCAGCAGCCGACCGGGACAGAGCAACTATGGCTACACCTTC.

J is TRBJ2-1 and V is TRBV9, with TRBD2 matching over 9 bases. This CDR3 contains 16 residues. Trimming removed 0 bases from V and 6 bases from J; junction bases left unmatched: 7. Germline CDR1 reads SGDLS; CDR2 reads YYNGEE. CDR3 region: CASSVVPSGRRNEQFF. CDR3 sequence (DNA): TGTGCCAGCAGCGTAGTTCCCAGCGGGAGGCGCAATGAGCAGTTCTTC.

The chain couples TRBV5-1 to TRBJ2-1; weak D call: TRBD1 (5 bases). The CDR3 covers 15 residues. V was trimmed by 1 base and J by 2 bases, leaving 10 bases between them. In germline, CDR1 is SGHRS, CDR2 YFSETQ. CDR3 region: CASSLIGVTYNEQFF. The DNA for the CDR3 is TGCGCCAGCAGCTTGATAGGGGTAACCTACAATGAGCAGTTCTTC.

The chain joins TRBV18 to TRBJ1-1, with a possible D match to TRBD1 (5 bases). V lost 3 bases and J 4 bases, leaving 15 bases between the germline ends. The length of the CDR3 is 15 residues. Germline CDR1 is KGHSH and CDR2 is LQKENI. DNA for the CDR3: TGTGCCAGCTCACCGACGTCCAGGGTGGGCACTGAAGCTTTCTTT. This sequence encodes CASSPTSRVGTEAFF.

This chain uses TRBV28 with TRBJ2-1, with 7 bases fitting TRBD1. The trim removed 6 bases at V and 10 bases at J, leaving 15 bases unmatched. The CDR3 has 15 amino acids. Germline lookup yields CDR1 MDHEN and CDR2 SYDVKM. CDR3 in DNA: TGTGCCAGCAGGGGCGAGAGGGGGCTAATGGACGAGCAGTTCTTC. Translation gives CASRGERGLMDEQFF.

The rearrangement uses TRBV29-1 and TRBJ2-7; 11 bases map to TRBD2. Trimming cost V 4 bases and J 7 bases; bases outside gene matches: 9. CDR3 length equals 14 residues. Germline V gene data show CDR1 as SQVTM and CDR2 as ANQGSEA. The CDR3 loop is CSVVDSGRAREQYF. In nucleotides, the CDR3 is TGCAGCGTTGTAGATAGCGGGAGGGCCCGGGAGCAGTACTTC.

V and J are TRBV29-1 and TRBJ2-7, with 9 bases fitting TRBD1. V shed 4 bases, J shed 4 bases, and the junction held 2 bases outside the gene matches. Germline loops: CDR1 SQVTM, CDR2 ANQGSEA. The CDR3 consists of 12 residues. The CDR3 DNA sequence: TGCAGCGTTGGGGACAGGGCGTACGAGCAGTACTTC. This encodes CSVGDRAYEQYF.

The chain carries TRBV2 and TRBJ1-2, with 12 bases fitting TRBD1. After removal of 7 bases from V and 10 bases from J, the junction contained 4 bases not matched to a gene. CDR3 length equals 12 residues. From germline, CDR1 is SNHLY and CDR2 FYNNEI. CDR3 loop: CASTGTGGAYTF. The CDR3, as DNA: TGTGCCAGCACCGGGACAGGGGGCGCCTACACCTTC.

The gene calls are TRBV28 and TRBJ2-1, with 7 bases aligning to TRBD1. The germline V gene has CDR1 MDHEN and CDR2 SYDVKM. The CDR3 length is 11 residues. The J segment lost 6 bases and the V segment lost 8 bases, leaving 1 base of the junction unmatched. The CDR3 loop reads CASRQGNEQFF. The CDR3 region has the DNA TGTGCCAGCCGACAGGGCAATGAGCAGTTCTTC.

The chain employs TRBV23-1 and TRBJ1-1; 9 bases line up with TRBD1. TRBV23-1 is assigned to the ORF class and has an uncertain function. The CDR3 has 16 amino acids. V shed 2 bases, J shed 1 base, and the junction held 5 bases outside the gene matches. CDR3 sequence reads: CASSQPRQGENTEAFF. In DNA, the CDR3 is TGCGCCAGCAGTCAACCCCGACAGGGGGAGAACACTGAAGCTTTCTTT.

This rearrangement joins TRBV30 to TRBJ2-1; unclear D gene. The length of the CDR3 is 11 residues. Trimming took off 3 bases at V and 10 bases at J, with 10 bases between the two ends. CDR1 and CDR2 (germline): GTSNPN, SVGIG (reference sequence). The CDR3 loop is CAWRAGPEQFF. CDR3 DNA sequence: TGTGCCTGGAGGGCAGGCCCCGAGCAGTTCTTC.